Sequencing of this T cell receptor beta chain was carried out in a study of T cell repertoires in cytomegalovirus infection. This clonotype came up a few times. TCRdb called the reads again in MiXCR, with one record for every CDR3 protein. The repertoire consists of around 180,000 distinct CDR3 sequences, with roughly a fifth occurring once and the leading ten covering around 3.2%. Germline assignment: CDR1 SEHNR and CDR2 FQNEAQ (reference sequence). J lost 8 bases, V lost 5 bases, and 15 bases had no gene match. This CDR3 has 17 amino acids. Material: PBMCs. The origin of this receptor is a human donor in good health (CMV status not recorded). Some clones in this sample may be carry-over from other donors' samples. The V gene is TRBV7-9, the J gene TRBJ2-1, with 10 nucleotides matching TRBD2. CDR3 protein: CASSLSGGASRGYEQFF. The CDR3 DNA reads as TGTGCCAGCAGCCTGAGCGGGGGGGCCTCCCGAGGATATGAGCAGTTCTTC. The full variable domain, in which reference TRBV7-9 and TRBJ2-1 provide the parts outside the CDR3, is DTGVSQNPRHKITKRGQNVTFRCDPISEHNRLYWYRQTLGQGPEFLTYFQNEAQLEKSRLLSDRFSAERPKGSFSTLEIQRTEQGDSAMYLCASSLSGGASRGYEQFFGPGTRLTVL.